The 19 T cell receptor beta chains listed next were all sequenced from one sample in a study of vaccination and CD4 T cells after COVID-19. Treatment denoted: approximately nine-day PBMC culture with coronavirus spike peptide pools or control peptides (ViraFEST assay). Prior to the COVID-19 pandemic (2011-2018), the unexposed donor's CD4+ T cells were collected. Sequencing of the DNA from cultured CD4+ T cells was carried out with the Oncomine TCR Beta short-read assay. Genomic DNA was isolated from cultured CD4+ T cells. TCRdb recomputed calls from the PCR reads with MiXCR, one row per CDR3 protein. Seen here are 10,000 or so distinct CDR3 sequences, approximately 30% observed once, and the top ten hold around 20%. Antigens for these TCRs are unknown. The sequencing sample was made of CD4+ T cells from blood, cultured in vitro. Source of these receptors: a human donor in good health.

The CDR3 sequence: CASNSHLTGVGGYTF. The CDR3 DNA sequence: TGTGCCAGCAACTCTCACTTGACAGGGGTTGGAGGCTACACCTTC. The chain has TRBV28 and TRBJ1-2; 8 bases fit TRBD1. This CDR3 comprises 15 residues. The germline V gene has CDR1 MDHEN and CDR2 SYDVKM. The J segment lost 8 bases and the V segment lost 7 bases, leaving 15 bases of the junction unmatched.

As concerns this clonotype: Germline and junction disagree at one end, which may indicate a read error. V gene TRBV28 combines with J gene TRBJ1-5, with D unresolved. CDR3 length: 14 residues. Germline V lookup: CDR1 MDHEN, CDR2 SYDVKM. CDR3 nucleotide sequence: TGTGCCAGCAGTTCCCCGGAGGTTAGTCAGTCCCAGCATTTT. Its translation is CASSSPEVSQSQHF. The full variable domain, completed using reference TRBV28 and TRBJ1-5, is DVKVTQSSRYLVKRTGEKVFLECVQDMDHENMFWYRQDPGLGLRLIYFSYDVKMKEKGDIPEGYSVSREKKERFSLILESASTNQTSMYLCASSSPEVSQSQHFGDGTRLSIL.

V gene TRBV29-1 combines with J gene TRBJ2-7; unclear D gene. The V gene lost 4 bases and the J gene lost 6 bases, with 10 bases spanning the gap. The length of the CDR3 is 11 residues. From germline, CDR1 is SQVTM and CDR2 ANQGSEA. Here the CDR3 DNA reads TGCAGCGTTGGATTGGCTGGCGAGCAGTACTTC. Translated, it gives CSVGLAGEQYF.

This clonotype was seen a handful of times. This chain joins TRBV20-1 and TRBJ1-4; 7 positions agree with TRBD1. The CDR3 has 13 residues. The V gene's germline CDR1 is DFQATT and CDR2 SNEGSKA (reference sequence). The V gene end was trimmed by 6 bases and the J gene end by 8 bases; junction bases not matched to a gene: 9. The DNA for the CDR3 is TGCAGTGCAGCCGACAGGGTCGGGGAAAAACTGTTTTTT. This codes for CSAADRVGEKLFF.

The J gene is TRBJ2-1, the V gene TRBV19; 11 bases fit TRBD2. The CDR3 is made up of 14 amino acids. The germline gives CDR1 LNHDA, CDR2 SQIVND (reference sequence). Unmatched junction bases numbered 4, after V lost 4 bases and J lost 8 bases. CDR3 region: CASSNSGRGDEQFF. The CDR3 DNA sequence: TGTGCCAGTAGTAATAGCGGGAGGGGGGATGAGCAGTTCTTC.

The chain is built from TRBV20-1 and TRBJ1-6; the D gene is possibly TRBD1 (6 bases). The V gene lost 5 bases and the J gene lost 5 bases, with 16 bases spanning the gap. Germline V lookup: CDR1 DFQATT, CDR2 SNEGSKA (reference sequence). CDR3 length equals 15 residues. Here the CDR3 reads CSAPGGGPNNSPLHF. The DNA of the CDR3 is TGCAGTGCTCCGGGGGGGGGGCCTAATAATTCACCCCTCCACTTT.

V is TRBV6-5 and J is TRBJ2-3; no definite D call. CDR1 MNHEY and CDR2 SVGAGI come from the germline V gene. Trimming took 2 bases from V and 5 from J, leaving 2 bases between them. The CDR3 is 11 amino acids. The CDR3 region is CASSYGDTQYF. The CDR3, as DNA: TGTGCCAGCAGTTACGGAGATACGCAGTATTTT.

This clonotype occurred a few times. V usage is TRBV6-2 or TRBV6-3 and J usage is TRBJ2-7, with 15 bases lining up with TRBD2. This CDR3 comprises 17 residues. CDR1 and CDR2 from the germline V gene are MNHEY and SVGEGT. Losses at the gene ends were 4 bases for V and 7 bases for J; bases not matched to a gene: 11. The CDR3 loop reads CASSSPGLAGGLREQYF. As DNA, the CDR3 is TGTGCCAGCAGTTCGCCGGGACTAGCGGGAGGATTGAGGGAGCAGTACTTC.

The CDR3 sequence: CASSSGRRLYEQYF. CDR3 DNA: TGTGCCAGCAGCTCGGGACGTAGGTTATACGAGCAGTACTTC. The rearrangement links TRBV6-1 to TRBJ2-7; D is perhaps TRBD1 or TRBD2 (5 bases each). Trimming took off 6 bases at V and 4 bases at J, with 16 bases between the two ends. Germline CDR1 reads MNHNS; CDR2 reads SASEGT. The CDR3 loop spans 14 amino acids.

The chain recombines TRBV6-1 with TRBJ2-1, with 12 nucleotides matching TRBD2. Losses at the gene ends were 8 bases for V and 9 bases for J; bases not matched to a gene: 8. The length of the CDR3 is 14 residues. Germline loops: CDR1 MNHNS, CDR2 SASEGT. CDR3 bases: TGTGCCAGCCAGACTAGCGGGAGAGGAAGTGAGCAGTTCTTC. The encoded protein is CASQTSGRGSEQFF.

The CDR3 sequence is CSAAEANYGYTF. The CDR3 DNA is TGCAGCGCAGCGGAAGCTAACTATGGCTACACCTTC. The rearrangement uses TRBV29-1 and TRBJ1-2, with D unclear. This CDR3 is built from 12 residues. Germline CDR1 SQVTM, CDR2 ANQGSEA. V was cut by 7 bases and J by 0 bases, with 9 bases left in between.

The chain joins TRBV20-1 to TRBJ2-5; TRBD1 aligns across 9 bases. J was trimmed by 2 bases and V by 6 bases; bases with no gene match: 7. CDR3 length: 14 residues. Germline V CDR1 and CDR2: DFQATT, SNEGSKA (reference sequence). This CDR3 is CSAPGTGRQETQYF. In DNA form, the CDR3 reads TGCAGTGCCCCCGGGACAGGGAGACAAGAGACCCAGTACTTC.

The CDR3: CSAIRGNTEAFF. The DNA for the CDR3 is TGCAGTGCTATAAGGGGTAACACTGAAGCTTTCTTT. J is TRBJ1-1 and V is TRBV20-1; D is possibly TRBD1 (5 bases). Trimming took off 4 bases at V and 2 bases at J, with 8 bases between the two ends. Germline values: CDR1 DFQATT, CDR2 SNEGSKA (reference sequence). The CDR3 length is 12 residues.

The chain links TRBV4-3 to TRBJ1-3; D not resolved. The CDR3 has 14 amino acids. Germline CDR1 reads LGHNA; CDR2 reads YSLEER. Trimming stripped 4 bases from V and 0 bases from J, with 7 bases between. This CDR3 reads CASSREASGNTIYF. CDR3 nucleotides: TGCGCCAGCAGCCGCGAGGCCTCTGGAAACACCATATATTTT.

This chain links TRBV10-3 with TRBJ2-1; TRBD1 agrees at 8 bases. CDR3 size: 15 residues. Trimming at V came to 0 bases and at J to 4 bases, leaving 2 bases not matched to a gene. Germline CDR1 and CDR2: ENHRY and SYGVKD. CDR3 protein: CAISESDRGYNEQFF. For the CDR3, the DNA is TGTGCCATCAGTGAGTCCGACAGGGGATACAATGAGCAGTTCTTC.

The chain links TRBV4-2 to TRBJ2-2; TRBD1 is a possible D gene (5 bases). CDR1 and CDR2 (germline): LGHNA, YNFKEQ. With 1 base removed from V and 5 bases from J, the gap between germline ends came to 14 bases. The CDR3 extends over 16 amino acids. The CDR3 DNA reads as TGTGCCAGCAGCCAAGGTACAGGCCCTGGGACCGGGGAGCTGTTTTTT. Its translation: CASSQGTGPGTGELFF.

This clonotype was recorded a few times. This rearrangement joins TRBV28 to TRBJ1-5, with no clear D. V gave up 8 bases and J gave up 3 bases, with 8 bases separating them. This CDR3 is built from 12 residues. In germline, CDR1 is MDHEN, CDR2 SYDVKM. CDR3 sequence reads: CASSNSNQPQHF. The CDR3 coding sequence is TGTGCCAGCTCGAATTCCAATCAGCCCCAGCATTTT.

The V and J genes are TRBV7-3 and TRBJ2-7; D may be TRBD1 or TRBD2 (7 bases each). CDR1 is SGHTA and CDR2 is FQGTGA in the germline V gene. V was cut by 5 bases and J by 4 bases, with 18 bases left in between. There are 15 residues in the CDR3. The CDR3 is CASSKQGRGLYEQYF. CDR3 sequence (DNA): TGTGCCAGCAGCAAACAGGGGAGGGGATTATACGAGCAGTACTTC. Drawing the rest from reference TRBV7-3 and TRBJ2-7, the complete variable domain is GAGVSQTPSNKVTEKGKYVELRCDPISGHTALYWYRQSLGQGPEFLIYFQGTGAADDSGLPNDRFFAVRPEGSVSTLKIQRTERGDSAVYLCASSKQGRGLYEQYFGPGTRLTVT.

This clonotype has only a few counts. DNA of the CDR3: TGTGCCAGTAGTATGATAAGGGAGACTTCACCCCTCCACTTT. Residues: CASSMIRETSPLHF. The J gene is TRBJ1-6, the V gene TRBV19, with no clear D. Germline-derived CDR1 and CDR2 are LNHDA and SQIVND (reference sequence). V dropped 3 bases and J dropped 9 bases, with 12 bases sitting between them. This CDR3 region has 14 residues.